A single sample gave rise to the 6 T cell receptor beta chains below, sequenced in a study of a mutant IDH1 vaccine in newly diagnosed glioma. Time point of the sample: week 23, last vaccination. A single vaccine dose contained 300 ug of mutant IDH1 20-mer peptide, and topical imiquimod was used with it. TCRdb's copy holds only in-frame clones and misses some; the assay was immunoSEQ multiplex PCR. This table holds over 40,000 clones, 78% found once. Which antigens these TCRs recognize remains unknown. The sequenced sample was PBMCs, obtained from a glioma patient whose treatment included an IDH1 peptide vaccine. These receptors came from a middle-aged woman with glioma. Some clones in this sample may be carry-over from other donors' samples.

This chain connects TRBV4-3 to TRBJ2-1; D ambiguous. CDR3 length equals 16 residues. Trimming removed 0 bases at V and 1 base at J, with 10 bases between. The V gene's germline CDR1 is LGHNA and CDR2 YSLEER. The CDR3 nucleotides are TGCGCCAGCAGCCAAGATCGAGCGCAATCCTACAATGAGCAGTTCTTC. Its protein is CASSQDRAQSYNEQFF.

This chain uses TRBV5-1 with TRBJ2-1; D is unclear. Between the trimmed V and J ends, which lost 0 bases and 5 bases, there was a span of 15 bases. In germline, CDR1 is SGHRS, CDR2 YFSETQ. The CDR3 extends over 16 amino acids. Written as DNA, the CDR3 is TGCGCCAGCAGCTTGGATCGCCTCAGGTCCCACAATGAGCAGTTCTTC. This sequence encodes CASSLDRLRSHNEQFF.

As DNA, the CDR3 is TGTGCCAGCAGTTTAGTCACCAGCAACACAGATACGCAGTATTTT. It specifies CASSLVTSNTDTQYF. The gene calls are TRBV27 and TRBJ2-3; D is unresolved. V shed 2 bases and J shed 2 bases, with 11 bases lying between them. The CDR3 extends over 15 amino acids. Germline CDR1 and CDR2: MNHEY and SMNVEV (reference sequence).

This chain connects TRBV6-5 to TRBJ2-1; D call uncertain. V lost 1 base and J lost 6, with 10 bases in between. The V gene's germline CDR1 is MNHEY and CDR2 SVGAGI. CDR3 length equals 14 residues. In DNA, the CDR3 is TGTGCCAGCAGTTACTTAGGCAGTATCAATGAGCAGTTCTTC. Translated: CASSYLGSINEQFF.

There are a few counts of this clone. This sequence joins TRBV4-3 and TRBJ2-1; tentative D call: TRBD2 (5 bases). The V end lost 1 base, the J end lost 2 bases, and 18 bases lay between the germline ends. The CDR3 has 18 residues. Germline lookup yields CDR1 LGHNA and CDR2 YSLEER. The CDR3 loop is CASSQASLLPGTYNEQFF. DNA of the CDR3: TGCGCCAGCAGCCAAGCAAGTTTACTTCCGGGGACCTACAATGAGCAGTTCTTC.

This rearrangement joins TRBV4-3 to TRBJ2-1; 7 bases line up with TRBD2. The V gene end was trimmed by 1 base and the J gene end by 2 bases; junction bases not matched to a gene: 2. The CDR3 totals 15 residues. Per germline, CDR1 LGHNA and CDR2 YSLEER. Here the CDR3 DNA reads TGCGCCAGCAGCCAAGGACGGGGGGCCTACAATGAGCAGTTCTTC. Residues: CASSQGRGAYNEQFF.